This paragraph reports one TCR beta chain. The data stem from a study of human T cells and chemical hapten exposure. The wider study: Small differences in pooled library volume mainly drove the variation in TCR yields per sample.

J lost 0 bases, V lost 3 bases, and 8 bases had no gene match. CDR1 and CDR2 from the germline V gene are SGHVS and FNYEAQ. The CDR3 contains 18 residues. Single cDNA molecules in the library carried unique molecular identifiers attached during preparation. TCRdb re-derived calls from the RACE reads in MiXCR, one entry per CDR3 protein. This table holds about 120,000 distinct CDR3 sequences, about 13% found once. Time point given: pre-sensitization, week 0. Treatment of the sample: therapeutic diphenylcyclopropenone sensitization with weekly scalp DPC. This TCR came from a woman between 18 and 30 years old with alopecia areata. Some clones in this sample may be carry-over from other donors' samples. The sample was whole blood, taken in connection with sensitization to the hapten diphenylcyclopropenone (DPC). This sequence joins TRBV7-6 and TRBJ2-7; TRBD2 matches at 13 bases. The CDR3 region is CASSLPGTSGDPSYEQYF. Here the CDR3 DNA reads TGTGCCAGCAGCTTGCCCGGGACTAGCGGGGACCCCTCCTACGAGCAGTACTTC.